The 18 T cell receptor beta chains below come from one sample, sequenced in a study of human T cells and chemical hapten exposure. One entry per CDR3 protein results from TCRdb running MiXCR on the RACE reads. The repertoire consists of 100,000 or so distinct CDR3 sequences, with approximately 11% occurring once and the leading ten covering under 2.5%. Noted time point: patch test 2, 6 weeks after DPC sensitization. This sample's treatment: therapeutic diphenylcyclopropenone sensitization with weekly scalp DPC. Sequenced here: whole blood, sampled in connection with sensitization to the hapten diphenylcyclopropenone (DPC). The receptors derive from a man aged 35 to 55 with alopecia areata. Some clones in this sample may be carry-over from other donors' samples.

This clonotype was picked up a small number of times. The V call is TRBV29-1, the J call TRBJ2-3, with D possibly called TRBD1 or TRBD2 (5 bases each). The length of the CDR3 is 14 residues. The germline gives CDR1 SQVTM, CDR2 ANQGSEA. Between the trimmed V and J ends, which lost 5 bases and 4 bases, there was a span of 16 bases. CDR3 amino acids: CSVPAGSGSDTQYF. The CDR3 coding sequence is TGCAGCGTTCCAGCAGGGAGTGGGTCAGATACGCAGTATTTT.

The chain couples TRBV19 to TRBJ2-3, with D tentatively TRBD2 (6 bases). This CDR3 is built from 16 residues. Between the trimmed V and J ends, which lost 4 bases and 5 bases, there was a span of 19 bases. Germline V gives CDR1 LNHDA, CDR2 SQIVND (reference sequence). DNA for the CDR3: TGTGCCAGTAGTACGGGACTCACGGGAGAGGGAGATACGCAGTATTTT. This sequence encodes CASSTGLTGEGDTQYF. The variable domain in full, completed from reference TRBV19 and TRBJ2-3, reads DGGITQSPKYLFRKEGQNVTLSCEQNLNHDAMYWYRQDPGQGLRLIYYSQIVNDFQKGDIAEGYSVSREKKESFPLTVTSAQKNPTAFYLCASSTGLTGEGDTQYFGPGTRLTVL.

The V gene is TRBV5-6, the J gene TRBJ1-1; the D is unclear. The germline gives CDR1 SGHDT, CDR2 YYEEEE. This CDR3 spans 14 amino acids. V lost 0 bases and J lost 4, with 10 bases in between. CDR3 coding DNA: TGTGCCAGCAGCTTGGCCGGTGTAAGCACTGAAGCTTTCTTT. Protein: CASSLAGVSTEAFF.

This chain joins TRBV4-3 and TRBJ2-1, with D tentatively TRBD2 (5 bases). CDR1 is LGHNA and CDR2 is YSLEER in the germline V gene. Trimming shortened V by 3 bases and J by 3 bases, and 9 bases separated the two germline ends. The CDR3 extends over 14 amino acids. For the CDR3, the DNA is TGCGCCAGCAGCCAGGACCGGGACTACAATGAGCAGTTCTTC. It translates to CASSQDRDYNEQFF.

This clonotype has just a few counts. The chain is built from TRBV9 and TRBJ2-1; TRBD2 matches 7 bases. The CDR3 runs 14 residues. Germline CDR1 reads SGDLS; CDR2 reads YYNGEE. The J segment lost 6 bases and the V segment lost 2 bases, leaving 5 bases of the junction unmatched. CDR3 bases: TGTGCCAGCAGCGTCCCTGGGGGGGGCAATGAGCAGTTCTTC. It yields the protein CASSVPGGGNEQFF.

This clonotype occurred a few times. This chain joins TRBV10-3 and TRBJ1-1; tentatively, D is TRBD1 (5 bases). The V end was cut by 5 bases, the J end by 1 base, with 8 bases between. CDR1 and CDR2 from the germline V gene are ENHRY and SYGVKD. CDR3 length: 13 residues. The CDR3 bases are TGTGCCATCAGTCATGGACAGAACACTGAAGCTTTCTTT. The encoded protein is CAISHGQNTEAFF.

This clonotype was counted between two and nine times. CDR3 residues: CASRASGALGTQYF. CDR3 sequence (DNA): TGTGCCAGCCGGGCTAGCGGGGCCCTAGGGACCCAGTACTTC. The chain carries TRBV28 and TRBJ2-5; 9 bases match TRBD2. The CDR3 has 14 residues. V lost 8 bases and J lost 7; bases outside the gene matches: 11. Germline-derived CDR1 and CDR2 are MDHEN and SYDVKM.

The rearrangement uses TRBV24-1 and TRBJ2-1, with D possibly being TRBD2 (6 bases). Looked up from germline, CDR1 is KGHDR and CDR2 is SFDVKD. The CDR3 is 12 amino acids. Trimming pared 7 bases from V and 7 bases from J, leaving 10 bases between. The CDR3 DNA follows: TGTGCCACCAGCCTAGGAGGGAATGAGCAGTTCTTC. Its translation is CATSLGGNEQFF.

This clonotype was recorded a few times. The chain carries TRBV21-1 and TRBJ1-1; the DNA was not compared with TRBD1, the D call given in the table. TRBV21-1 is a pseudogene locus. This CDR3 region has 12 residues. CDR3 in amino acids: CASSPPMTEAFF. Here the CDR3 DNA reads TGTGCCAGCAGCCCCCCGATGACTGAAGCTTTCTTT.

V gene TRBV6-6 combines with J gene TRBJ2-1; the match to TRBD2 covers 9 bases. V shed 5 bases and J 8 bases; nucleotides not matched to a gene: 10. Germline lookup yields CDR1 MNHNY and CDR2 SVGAGI (reference sequence). The CDR3 is made up of 15 amino acids. CDR3 region: CASSLLAGPGDEQFF. CDR3 DNA sequence: TGTGCCAGCAGTCTCCTAGCGGGGCCTGGAGATGAGCAGTTCTTC.

This clonotype was observed at least ten times. The chain combines TRBV30 with TRBJ2-3, with a weak D call TRBD1 (5 bases). The V end was cut by 0 bases, the J end by 6 bases, with 16 bases between. CDR1 is GTSNPN, CDR2 SVGIG, per germline (reference sequence). The CDR3 contains 15 residues. CDR3: CAWSVRRTSKDTQYF. DNA of the CDR3: TGTGCCTGGAGTGTACGTAGGACATCCAAGGATACGCAGTATTTT.

The rearrangement joins TRBV10-3 to TRBJ2-1, with 7 bases that match TRBD2. The CDR3 sequence is 14 residues long. Unmatched junction bases numbered 3, after V lost 2 bases and J lost 5 bases. Germline values: CDR1 ENHRY, CDR2 SYGVKD. CDR3 residues: CAISETSANNEQFF. The CDR3, as DNA: TGTGCCATCAGTGAGACTAGCGCAAACAATGAGCAGTTCTTC.

This clonotype was seen many times. V is TRBV7-9 and J is TRBJ1-1; D possibly corresponds to TRBD1 (5 bases). CDR1 and CDR2 from the germline V gene are SEHNR and FQNEAQ (reference sequence). CDR3 length: 14 amino acids. Trimming cost V 2 bases and J 4 bases, with 11 bases left between them. CDR3 sequence: CASSLIMGGTEAFF. CDR3 DNA sequence: TGTGCCAGCAGCTTAATAATGGGGGGCACTGAAGCTTTCTTT.

This clonotype was counted between two and nine times. The CDR3 is CASSIWQPNSPLHF. DNA of the CDR3: TGTGCCAGTAGTATCTGGCAGCCTAATTCACCCCTCCACTTT. The chain has TRBV19 and TRBJ1-6; D is ambiguous. Germline assignment: CDR1 LNHDA and CDR2 SQIVND (reference sequence). CDR3 length: 14 amino acids. Between the trimmed V and J ends, which lost 3 bases and 6 bases, there was a span of 9 bases. Full variable domain (missing parts from reference TRBV19 and TRBJ1-6): DGGITQSPKYLFRKEGQNVTLSCEQNLNHDAMYWYRQDPGQGLRLIYYSQIVNDFQKGDIAEGYSVSREKKESFPLTVTSAQKNPTAFYLCASSIWQPNSPLHFGNGTRLTVT.

This clonotype came up a few times. The chain couples TRBV10-3 to TRBJ2-1; 11 bases fit TRBD1. With 7 bases clipped from V and 13 bases from J, the junction kept 9 bases outside the gene matches. Germline assignment: CDR1 ENHRY and CDR2 SYGVKD. There are 13 residues in the CDR3. CDR3 DNA sequence: TGTGCCATCAATGCCCCGGGACAGGGGGTCCAGTTCTTC. Protein: CAINAPGQGVQFF.

There are a few counts of this clonotype. The chain carries TRBV19 and TRBJ1-3; D gene uncertain. The CDR3 contains 17 residues. The V end was cut by 5 bases, the J end by 0 bases, with 17 bases between. The V gene's germline CDR1 is LNHDA and CDR2 SQIVND (reference sequence). The CDR3 DNA follows: TGTGCCAGTAGTTCAGAGCGACTTTTCGACTCTGGAAACACCATATATTTT. It specifies CASSSERLFDSGNTIYF.

In its sample, this clonotype was seen a few times. This chain connects TRBV12-3 or TRBV12-4 to TRBJ1-5, with D perhaps matching TRBD1 (6 bases). This CDR3 spans 14 amino acids. V was cut by 3 bases and J by 7 bases, with 13 bases left in between. CDR3 sequence (DNA): TGTGCCAGCAGTTTTCCGGGGGCTGGGCAGCCCCAGCATTTT. Translated: CASSFPGAGQPQHF.

This clonotype was observed many times. V and J are TRBV25-1 and TRBJ2-7, with a possible D match to TRBD2 (5 bases). In germline, CDR1 is MGHDK, CDR2 SYGVNS. V was pared by 2 bases and J by 2 bases, with 10 bases between. The CDR3 spans 14 residues. This CDR3 reads CASSETGVPYEQYV. The CDR3 DNA sequence: TGTGCCAGCAGTGAAACCGGGGTCCCCTACGAGCAGTACGTC.